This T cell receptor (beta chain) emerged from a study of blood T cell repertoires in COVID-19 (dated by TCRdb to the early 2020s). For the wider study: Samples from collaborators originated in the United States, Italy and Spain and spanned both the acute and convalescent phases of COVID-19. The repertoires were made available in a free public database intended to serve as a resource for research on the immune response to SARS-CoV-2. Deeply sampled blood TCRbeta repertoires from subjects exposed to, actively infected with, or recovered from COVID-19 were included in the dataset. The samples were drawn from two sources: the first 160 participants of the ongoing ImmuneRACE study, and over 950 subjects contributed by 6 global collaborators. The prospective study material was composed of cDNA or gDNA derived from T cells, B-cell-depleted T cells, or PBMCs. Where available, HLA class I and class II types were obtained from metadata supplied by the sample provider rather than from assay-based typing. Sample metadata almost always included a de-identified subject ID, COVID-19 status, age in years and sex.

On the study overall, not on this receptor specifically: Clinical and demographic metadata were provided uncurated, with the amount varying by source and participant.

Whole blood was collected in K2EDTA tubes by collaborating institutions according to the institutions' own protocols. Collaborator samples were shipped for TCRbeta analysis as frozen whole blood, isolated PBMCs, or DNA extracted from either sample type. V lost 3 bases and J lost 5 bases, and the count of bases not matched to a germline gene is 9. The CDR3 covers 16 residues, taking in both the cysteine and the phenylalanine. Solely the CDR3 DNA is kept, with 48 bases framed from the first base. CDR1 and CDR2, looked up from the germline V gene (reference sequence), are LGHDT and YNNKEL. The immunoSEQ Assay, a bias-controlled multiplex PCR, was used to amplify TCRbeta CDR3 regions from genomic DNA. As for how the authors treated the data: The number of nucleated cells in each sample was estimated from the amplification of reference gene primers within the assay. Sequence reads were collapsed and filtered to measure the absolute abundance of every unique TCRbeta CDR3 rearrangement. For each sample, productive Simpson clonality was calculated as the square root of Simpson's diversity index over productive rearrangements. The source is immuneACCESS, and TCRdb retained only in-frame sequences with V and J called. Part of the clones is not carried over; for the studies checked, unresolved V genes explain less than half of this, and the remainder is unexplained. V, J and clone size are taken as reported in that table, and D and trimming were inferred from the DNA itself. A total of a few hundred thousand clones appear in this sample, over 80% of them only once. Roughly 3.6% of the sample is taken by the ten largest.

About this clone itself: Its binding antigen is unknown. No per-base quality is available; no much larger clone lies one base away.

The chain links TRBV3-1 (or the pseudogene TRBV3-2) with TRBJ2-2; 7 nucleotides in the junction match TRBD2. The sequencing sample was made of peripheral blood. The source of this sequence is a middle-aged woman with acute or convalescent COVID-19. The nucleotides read TGTGCCAGCAGCCAGTTGTCGGGGGGTCAGACCGGGGAGCTGTTTTTT. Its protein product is CASSQLSGGQTGELFF.